The 7 T cell receptor beta chains listed next were all sequenced from one sample in a study of CD4 T cell repertoires in COVID-19. These memory T cells were uncultured and sequenced directly after ex vivo isolation. The repertoire was sequenced with immunoSEQ multiplex PCR; TCRdb's copy has only in-frame clones and lacks some. The sample lists 20,000 to 30,000 clones, about 94% occurring once. Sequencing was performed on circulating follicular helper CD4+ T cells (cTfh) from blood, taken before the COVID-19 pandemic. These receptors originate from a human donor who had COVID-19.

The chain carries TRBV5-4 and TRBJ2-3; D gene ambiguous. Trimming cost V 4 bases and J 7 bases, with 7 bases left between them. Germline CDR1 and CDR2: SGHNT and YYREEE (reference sequence). The CDR3 runs 11 residues. This CDR3 is CASSRDYTQYF. Here the CDR3 DNA reads TGTGCCAGCAGCCGAGATTATACGCAGTATTTT.

A note on this clone: One junction end disagrees with the germline gene, perhaps due to a read error. The chain employs TRBV5-1 and TRBJ2-5, with 7 bases matching TRBD2. The V gene's germline CDR1 is SGHRS and CDR2 YFSETQ. This CDR3 has 12 residues. CDR3 loop: CASSLGREIQYF. The CDR3 DNA sequence: TGCGCCAGCAGCTTAGGGCGGGAGATCCAGTACTTC.

CDR3 in amino acids: CASGRGPLNEQFF. The CDR3 DNA reads as TGTGCCAGCGGGAGAGGGCCCCTCAATGAGCAGTTCTTC. This chain connects TRBV6-6 to TRBJ2-1; possibly TRBD2 for D (5 bases). V lost 8 bases and J lost 6, with 14 bases in between. The CDR3 runs 13 residues. Per the germline V gene, CDR1 is MNHNY and CDR2 is SVGAGI (reference sequence).

The V gene is TRBV7-7, the J gene TRBJ2-1; TRBD1 matches at 7 bases. CDR1 is SSHAT, CDR2 FNYEAQ, per germline (reference sequence). The CDR3 sequence is 15 residues long. V shed 1 base and J 2 bases; nucleotides not matched to a gene: 2. The CDR3 spells CASSLGQGAYNEQFF. The DNA for the CDR3 is TGTGCCAGCAGCTTAGGACAGGGAGCCTACAATGAGCAGTTCTTC.

In DNA, the CDR3 is TGTGCCAGCAGTCCTCCGGACAGGGGACAACAGGGCTACACCTTC. Protein: CASSPPDRGQQGYTF. This chain links TRBV28 with TRBJ1-2; 9 bases map to TRBD1. This CDR3 region has 15 residues. CDR1 and CDR2 from the germline V gene are MDHEN and SYDVKM. Germline trimming cut 5 bases from V and 8 bases from J; bases unmatched to any gene: 12.

V is TRBV2 and J is TRBJ1-4; 7 nucleotides agree with TRBD1. CDR1 SNHLY and CDR2 FYNNEI come from the germline V gene. The trim removed 1 base at V and 10 bases at J, leaving 6 bases unmatched. The CDR3 extends over 14 amino acids. The CDR3 here is CASSEGAGGGKLFF. The CDR3 DNA sequence: TGTGCCAGCAGTGAAGGGGCAGGGGGTGGAAAACTGTTTTTT. The full variable domain, its missing parts supplied by reference TRBV2 and TRBJ1-4, is EPEVTQTPSHQVTQMGQEVILRCVPISNHLYFYWYRQILGQKVEFLVSFYNNEISEKSEIFDDQFSVERPDGSNFTLKIRSTKLEDSAMYFCASSEGAGGGKLFFGSGTQLSVL.

The chain combines TRBV28 with TRBJ2-7; the D gene is possibly TRBD2 (5 bases). Trimming cost V 7 bases and J 0 bases, with 7 bases left between them. CDR1 is MDHEN and CDR2 is SYDVKM in the germline V gene. The CDR3 runs to 12 residues. The CDR3 region has the DNA TGTGCCAGCACGGGAAACTCCTACGAGCAGTACTTC. The encoded protein is CASTGNSYEQYF. Based on the CDR3 plus reference TRBV28 and TRBJ2-7, the full variable domain is DVKVTQSSRYLVKRTGEKVFLECVQDMDHENMFWYRQDPGLGLRLIYFSYDVKMKEKGDIPEGYSVSREKKERFSLILESASTNQTSMYLCASTGNSYEQYFGPGTRLTVT.